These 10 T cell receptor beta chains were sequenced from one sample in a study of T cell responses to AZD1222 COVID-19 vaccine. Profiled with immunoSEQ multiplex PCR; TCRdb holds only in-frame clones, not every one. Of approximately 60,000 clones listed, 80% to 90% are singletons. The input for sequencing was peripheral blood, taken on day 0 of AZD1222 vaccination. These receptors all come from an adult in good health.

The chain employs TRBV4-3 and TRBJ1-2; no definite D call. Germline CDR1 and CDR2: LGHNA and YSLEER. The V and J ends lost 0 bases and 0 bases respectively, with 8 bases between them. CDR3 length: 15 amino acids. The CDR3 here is CASSQDSGTNYGYTF. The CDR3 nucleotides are TGCGCCAGCAGCCAAGATTCTGGGACTAACTATGGCTACACCTTC.

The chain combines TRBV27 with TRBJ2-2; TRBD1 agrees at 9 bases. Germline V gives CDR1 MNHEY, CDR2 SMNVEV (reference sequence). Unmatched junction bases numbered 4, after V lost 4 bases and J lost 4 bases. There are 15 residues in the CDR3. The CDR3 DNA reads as TGTGCCAGCAGTTCACAGGGGGCCGGCACCGGGGAGCTGTTTTTT. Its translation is CASSSQGAGTGELFF.

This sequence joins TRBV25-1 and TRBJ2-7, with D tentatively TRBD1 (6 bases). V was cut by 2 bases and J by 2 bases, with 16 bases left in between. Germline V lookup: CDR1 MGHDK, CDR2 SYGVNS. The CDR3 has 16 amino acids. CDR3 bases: TGTGCCAGCAGTGAACTAGGGACATCGGGAACCTACGAGCAGTACTTC. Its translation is CASSELGTSGTYEQYF.

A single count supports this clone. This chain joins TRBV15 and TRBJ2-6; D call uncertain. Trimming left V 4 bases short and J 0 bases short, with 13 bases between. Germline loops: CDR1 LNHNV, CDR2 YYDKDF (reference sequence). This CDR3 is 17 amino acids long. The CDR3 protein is CATSMTVYLSGANVLTF. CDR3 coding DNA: TGTGCCACCAGCATGACCGTCTACCTCTCTGGGGCCAACGTCCTGACTTTC. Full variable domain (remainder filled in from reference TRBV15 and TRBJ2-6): DAMVIQNPRYQVTQFGKPVTLSCSQTLNHNVMYWYQQKSSQAPKLLFHYYDKDFNNEADTPDNFQSRRPNTSFCFLDIRSPGLGDTAMYLCATSMTVYLSGANVLTFGAGSRLTVL.

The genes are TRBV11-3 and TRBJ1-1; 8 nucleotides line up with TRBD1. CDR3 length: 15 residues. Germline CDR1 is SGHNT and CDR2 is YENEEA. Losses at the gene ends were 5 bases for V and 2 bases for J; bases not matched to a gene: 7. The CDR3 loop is CASSPPDRANTEAFF. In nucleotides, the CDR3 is TGTGCCAGCAGCCCTCCGGACAGGGCCAACACTGAAGCTTTCTTT.

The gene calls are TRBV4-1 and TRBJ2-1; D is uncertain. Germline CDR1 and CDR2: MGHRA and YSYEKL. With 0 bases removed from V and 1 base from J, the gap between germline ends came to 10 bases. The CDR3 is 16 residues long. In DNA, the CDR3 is TGCGCCAGCAGCCAAGAAGGGCGGAATTCCTACAATGAGCAGTTCTTC. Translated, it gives CASSQEGRNSYNEQFF.

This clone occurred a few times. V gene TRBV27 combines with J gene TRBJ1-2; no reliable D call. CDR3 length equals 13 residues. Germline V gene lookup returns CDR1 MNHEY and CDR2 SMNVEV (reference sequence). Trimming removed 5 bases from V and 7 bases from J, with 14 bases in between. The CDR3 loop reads CASSPRGTGGYTF. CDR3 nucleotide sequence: TGTGCCAGCAGTCCGCGGGGAACGGGTGGCTACACCTTC.

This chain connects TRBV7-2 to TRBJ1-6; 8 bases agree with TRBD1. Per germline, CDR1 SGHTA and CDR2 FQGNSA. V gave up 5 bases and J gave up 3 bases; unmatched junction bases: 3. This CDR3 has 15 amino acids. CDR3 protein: CASSPGTGYNSPLHF. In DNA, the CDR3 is TGTGCCAGCAGCCCGGGGACAGGCTATAATTCACCCCTCCACTTT. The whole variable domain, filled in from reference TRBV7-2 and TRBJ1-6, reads GAGVSQSPSNKVTEKGKDVELRCDPISGHTALYWYRQSLGQGLEFLIYFQGNSAPDKSGLPSDRFSAERTGGSVSTLTIQRTQQEDSAVYLCASSPGTGYNSPLHFGNGTRLTVT.

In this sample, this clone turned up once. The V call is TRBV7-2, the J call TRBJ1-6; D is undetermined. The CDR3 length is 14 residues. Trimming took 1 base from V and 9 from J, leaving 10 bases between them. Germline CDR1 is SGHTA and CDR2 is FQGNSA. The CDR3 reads CASSLVQFGSPLHF. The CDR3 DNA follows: TGTGCCAGCAGCTTAGTACAGTTTGGTTCACCCCTCCACTTT.

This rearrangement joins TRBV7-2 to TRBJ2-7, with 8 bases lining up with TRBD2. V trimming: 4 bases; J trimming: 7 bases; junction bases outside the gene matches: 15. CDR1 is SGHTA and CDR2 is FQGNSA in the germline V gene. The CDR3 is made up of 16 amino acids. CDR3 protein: CASSSPVGGRRREQYF. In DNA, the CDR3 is TGTGCCAGCAGCTCTCCGGTAGGCGGGAGGAGACGGGAGCAGTACTTC.